This paragraph reports one T cell receptor (beta chain). This entry belongs to a study of blood T cell repertoires in COVID-19. Background on the study: T cells, B-cell-depleted T cells, or PBMCs supplied cDNA or gDNA.

The authors' processing: Scientists estimated how many nucleated cells there were by amplifying reference gene primers. Produced via immunoSEQ multiplex PCR; TCRdb's table is partial and in-frame only. Clonal size and the V and J genes are those of that table, whereas D and trimming came from the DNA. In the table there are 140,000 to 150,000 clones, around 82% of which are singletons. This TCR derives from a woman aged 45-60 years with acute or convalescent COVID-19. Sequencing used peripheral blood.

In DNA, the CDR3 is TGTGCCAGCAGCCAAGAGGGACAGGGGGCCCGTGAGCAGTACTTC. Translation gives CASSQEGQGAREQYF. J is TRBJ2-7 and V is TRBV4-2; 12 bases fit TRBD1. CDR1 LGHNA and CDR2 YNFKEQ come from the germline V gene. The CDR3 contains 15 residues. V trimming: 0 bases; J trimming: 7 bases; junction bases outside the gene matches: 4.